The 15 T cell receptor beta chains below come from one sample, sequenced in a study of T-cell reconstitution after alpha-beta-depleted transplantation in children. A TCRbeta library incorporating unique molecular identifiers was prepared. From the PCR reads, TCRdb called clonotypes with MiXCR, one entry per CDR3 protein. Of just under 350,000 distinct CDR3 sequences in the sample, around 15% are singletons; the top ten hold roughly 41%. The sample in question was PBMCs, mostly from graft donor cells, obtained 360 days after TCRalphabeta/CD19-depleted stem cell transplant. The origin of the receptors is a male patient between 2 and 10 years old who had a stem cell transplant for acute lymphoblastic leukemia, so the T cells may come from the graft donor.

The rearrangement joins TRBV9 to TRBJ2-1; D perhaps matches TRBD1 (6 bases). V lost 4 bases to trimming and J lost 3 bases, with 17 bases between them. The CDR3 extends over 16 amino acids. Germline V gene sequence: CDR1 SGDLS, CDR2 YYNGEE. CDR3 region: CASSPPGTFYYNEQFF. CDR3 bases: TGTGCCAGCAGCCCACCCGGGACATTCTACTACAATGAGCAGTTCTTC.

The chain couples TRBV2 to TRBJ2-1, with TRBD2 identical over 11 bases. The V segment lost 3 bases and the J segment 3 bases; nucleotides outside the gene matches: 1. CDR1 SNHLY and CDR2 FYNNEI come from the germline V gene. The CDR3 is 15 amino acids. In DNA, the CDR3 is TGTGCCAGCAGTGATAGCGGGAGGGTCTACAATGAGCAGTTCTTC. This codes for CASSDSGRVYNEQFF.

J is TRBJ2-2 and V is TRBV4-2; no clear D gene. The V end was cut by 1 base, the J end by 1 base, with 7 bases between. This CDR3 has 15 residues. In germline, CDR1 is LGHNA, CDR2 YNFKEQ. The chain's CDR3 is CASSQVSRNTGELFF. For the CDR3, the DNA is TGTGCCAGCAGCCAAGTATCCAGGAACACCGGGGAGCTGTTTTTT.

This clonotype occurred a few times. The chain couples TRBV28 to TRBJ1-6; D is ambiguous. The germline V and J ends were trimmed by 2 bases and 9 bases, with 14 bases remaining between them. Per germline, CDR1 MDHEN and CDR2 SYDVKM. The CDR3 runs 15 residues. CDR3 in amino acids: CASSLPDGYPSPLHF. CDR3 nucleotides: TGTGCCAGCAGTTTACCTGACGGCTATCCTTCACCCCTCCACTTT.

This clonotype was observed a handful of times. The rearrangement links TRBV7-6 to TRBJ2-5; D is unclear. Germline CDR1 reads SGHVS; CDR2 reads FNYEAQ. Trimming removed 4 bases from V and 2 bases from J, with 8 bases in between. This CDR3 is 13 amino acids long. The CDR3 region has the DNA TGTGCCAGCAGCTACGACATTCAAGAGACCCAGTACTTC. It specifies CASSYDIQETQYF.

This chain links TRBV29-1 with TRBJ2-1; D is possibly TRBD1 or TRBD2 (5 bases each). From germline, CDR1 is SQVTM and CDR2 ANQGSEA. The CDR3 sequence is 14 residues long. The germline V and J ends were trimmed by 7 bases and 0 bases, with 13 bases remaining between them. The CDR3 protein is CSAERGRSYNEQFF. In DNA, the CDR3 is TGCAGCGCCGAAAGGGGACGCTCCTACAATGAGCAGTTCTTC.

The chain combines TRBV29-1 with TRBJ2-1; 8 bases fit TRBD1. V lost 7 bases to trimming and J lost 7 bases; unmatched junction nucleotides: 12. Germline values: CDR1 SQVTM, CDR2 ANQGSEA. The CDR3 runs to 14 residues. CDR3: CSALRGTGGNEQFF. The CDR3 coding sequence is TGCAGCGCCCTTAGGGGGACAGGTGGGAATGAGCAGTTCTTC.

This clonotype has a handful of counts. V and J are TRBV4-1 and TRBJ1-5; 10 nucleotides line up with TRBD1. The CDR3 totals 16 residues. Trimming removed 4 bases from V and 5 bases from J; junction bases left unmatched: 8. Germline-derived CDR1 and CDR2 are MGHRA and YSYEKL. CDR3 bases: TGCGCCAGCAGCCGAATCGACAGGGGGCTTGATCAGCCCCAGCATTTT. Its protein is CASSRIDRGLDQPQHF.

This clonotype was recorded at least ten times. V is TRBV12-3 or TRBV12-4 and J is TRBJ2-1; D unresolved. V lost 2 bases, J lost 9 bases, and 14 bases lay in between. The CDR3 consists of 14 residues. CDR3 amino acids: CASSLRRRDGEQFF. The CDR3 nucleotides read TGTGCCAGCAGTTTACGGCGGAGAGACGGTGAGCAGTTCTTC.

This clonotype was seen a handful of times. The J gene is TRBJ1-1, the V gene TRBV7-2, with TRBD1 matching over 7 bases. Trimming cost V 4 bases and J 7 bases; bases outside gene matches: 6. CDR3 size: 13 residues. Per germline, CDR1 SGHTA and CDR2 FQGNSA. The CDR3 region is CASSSPYRGEAFF. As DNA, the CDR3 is TGTGCCAGCAGCTCACCTTACAGGGGTGAAGCTTTCTTT.

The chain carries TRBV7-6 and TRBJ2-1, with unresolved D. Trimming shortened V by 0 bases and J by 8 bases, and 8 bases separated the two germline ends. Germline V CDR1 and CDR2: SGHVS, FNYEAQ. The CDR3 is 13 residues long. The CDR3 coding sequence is TGTGCCAGCAGCTTAGCGTTAGCCCATGAGCAGTTCTTC. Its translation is CASSLALAHEQFF.

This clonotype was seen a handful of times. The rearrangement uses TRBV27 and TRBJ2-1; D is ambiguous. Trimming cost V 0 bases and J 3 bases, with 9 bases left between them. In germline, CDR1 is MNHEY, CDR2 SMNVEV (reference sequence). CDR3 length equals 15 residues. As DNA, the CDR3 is TGTGCCAGCAGTTTATCGGTGGACCACTACAATGAGCAGTTCTTC. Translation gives CASSLSVDHYNEQFF.

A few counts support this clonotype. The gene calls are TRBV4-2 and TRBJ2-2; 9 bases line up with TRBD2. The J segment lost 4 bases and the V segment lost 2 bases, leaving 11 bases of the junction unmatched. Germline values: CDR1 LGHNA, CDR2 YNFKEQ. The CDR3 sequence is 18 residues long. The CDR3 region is CASSQRISGSDPTGELFF. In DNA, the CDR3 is TGTGCCAGCAGCCAAAGGATTAGCGGGAGTGACCCCACCGGGGAGCTGTTTTTT.

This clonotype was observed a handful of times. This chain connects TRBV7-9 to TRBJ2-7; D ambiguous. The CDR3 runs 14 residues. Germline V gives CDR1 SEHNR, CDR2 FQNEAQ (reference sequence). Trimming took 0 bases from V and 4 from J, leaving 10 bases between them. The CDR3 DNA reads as TGTGCCAGCAGCTTAGCCCCCCGGTCTTACGAGCAGTACTTC. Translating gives CASSLAPRSYEQYF.

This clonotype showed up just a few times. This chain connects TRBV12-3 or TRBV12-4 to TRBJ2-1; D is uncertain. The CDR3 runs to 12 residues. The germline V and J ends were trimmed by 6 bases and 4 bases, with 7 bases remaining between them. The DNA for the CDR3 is TGTGCCAGCAGGGTTAAGTACAATGAGCAGTTCTTC. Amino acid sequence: CASRVKYNEQFF.